The 5 T cell receptor beta chains listed next were all sequenced from one sample in a study of blood T cell repertoires in COVID-19. Measured with immunoSEQ multiplex PCR; TCRdb has only the in-frame clones, and not every one. This sample has under 200,000 clones, with around 82% found just once. The sample consisted of peripheral blood. These receptors all come from an elderly woman with acute or convalescent COVID-19.

The genes are TRBV7-8 and TRBJ2-5, with 9 bases matching TRBD2. Germline CDR1 is SGHVS and CDR2 is FQNEAQ. CDR3 length equals 16 residues. V dropped 1 base and J dropped 5; count of bases not matched to a gene: 8. The CDR3, as DNA: TGTGCCAGCAGCTTAGTGGTTGCGGGGGGGCCGGAGACCCAGTACTTC. This gives the protein CASSLVVAGGPETQYF.

The rearrangement joins TRBV3-1 (or the pseudogene TRBV3-2) to TRBJ2-3; D is uncertain. CDR3 length: 15 amino acids. Trimming took 4 bases from V and 0 from J, leaving 11 bases between them. CDR1 and CDR2 (germline): LGHDT, YNNKEL (reference sequence). CDR3 loop: CASSLTLSSTDTQYF. The CDR3 nucleotides are TGTGCCAGCAGCCTCACTCTCTCTAGCACAGATACGCAGTATTTT.

The chain links TRBV3-1 (or the pseudogene TRBV3-2) to TRBJ1-2; 7 positions agree with TRBD1. This CDR3 is built from 14 residues. V shed 6 bases and J 5 bases; nucleotides not matched to a gene: 9. The germline V gene encodes CDR1 LGHDT and CDR2 YNNKEL (reference sequence). Here the CDR3 DNA reads TGTGCCAGCAGTCCCGTGACAGGGAGGTATGGCTACACCTTC. Encoded protein: CASSPVTGRYGYTF.

This sequence joins TRBV7-2 and TRBJ2-2; 7 nucleotides agree with TRBD2. Germline CDR1 and CDR2: SGHTA and FQGNSA. The CDR3 covers 14 residues. Trimming at V came to 5 bases and at J to 3 bases, leaving 3 bases not matched to a gene. The DNA for the CDR3 is TGTGCCAGCAGCCACACTAGCGACACCGGGGAGCTGTTTTTT. Amino acid sequence: CASSHTSDTGELFF.

This sequence joins TRBV24-1 and TRBJ1-5, with D perhaps TRBD1 (5 bases). Trimming cost V 6 bases and J 0 bases, with 11 bases left between them. CDR3 length: 15 amino acids. From germline, CDR1 is KGHDR and CDR2 SFDVKD. CDR3 amino acids: CATSSGHYSNQPQHF. The CDR3 region has the DNA TGTGCCACCAGTTCCGGACATTATAGCAATCAGCCCCAGCATTTT.